These 15 T cell receptor beta chains share one sample of origin, sequenced in a study of blood T cell repertoires in COVID-19. TCRdb's table, derived via immunoSEQ multiplex PCR, lists solely in-frame clones and lacks some. The repertoire includes about 270,000 clones, 86% of them detected once, and about 8.6% sits in the top ten. Sequenced material: peripheral blood. The origin of the receptors is a middle-aged man with active or convalescent COVID-19.

V is TRBV12-3 or TRBV12-4 and J is TRBJ2-1, with 7 bases lining up with TRBD2. V dropped 6 bases and J dropped 15; count of bases not matched to a gene: 11. There are 12 residues in the CDR3. This chain's CDR3 is CASSTTSDFGFF. CDR3 nucleotides: TGTGCCAGCAGCACAACTAGCGATTTCGGGTTCTTC.

This clone has just one count. The chain couples TRBV6-2 or TRBV6-3 to TRBJ2-3, with TRBD1 as a possible D gene (6 bases). The CDR3 has 14 residues. Per the germline V gene, CDR1 is MNHEY and CDR2 is SVGEGT. Between the trimmed V and J ends, which lost 6 bases and 2 bases, there was a span of 12 bases. CDR3 sequence (DNA): TGTGCCAGCAGCCCCACAGGGCCCACAGATACGCAGTATTTT. It encodes CASSPTGPTDTQYF.

The chain uses TRBV7-9 and TRBJ2-4, with a tentative D call TRBD2 (5 bases). The CDR3 is 17 residues long. The germline V gene has CDR1 SEHNR and CDR2 FQNEAQ (reference sequence). V lost 1 base and J lost 0, with 13 bases in between. The CDR3 region has the DNA TGTGCCAGCAGCTTAGGAATGGGAGACCCAGCCAAAAACATTCAGTACTTC. Translation: CASSLGMGDPAKNIQYF.

The chain couples TRBV28 to TRBJ1-2; the D gene is possibly TRBD1 (5 bases). V was cut by 4 bases and J by 4 bases, with 16 bases left in between. The V gene's germline CDR1 is MDHEN and CDR2 SYDVKM. The CDR3 is 15 residues long. CDR3: CASSSTATSGYGYTF. In DNA form, the CDR3 reads TGTGCCAGCAGTTCGACAGCGACGTCCGGCTATGGCTACACCTTC.

The chain is built from TRBV11-3 and TRBJ2-7; no clear D gene. The CDR3 contains 13 residues. Trimming removed 1 base at V and 2 bases at J, with 6 bases between. The germline CDR1 and CDR2 sequences are SGHNT and YENEEA. Written as DNA, the CDR3 is TGTGCCAGCAGCTTAGGTTTAGCCTACGAGCAGTACTTC. Translated, it gives CASSLGLAYEQYF.

The J gene is TRBJ2-1, the V gene TRBV19, with 8 positions matching TRBD1. V dropped 6 bases and J dropped 5; count of bases not matched to a gene: 15. CDR3 length: 17 residues. Germline V gene lookup returns CDR1 LNHDA and CDR2 SQIVND (reference sequence). The CDR3 sequence is CASSTHPGTGDDNEQFF. CDR3 bases: TGTGCCAGTAGCACCCACCCGGGGACAGGAGACGACAATGAGCAGTTCTTC. Full variable domain (outside the CDR3, taken from reference TRBV19 and TRBJ2-1): DGGITQSPKYLFRKEGQNVTLSCEQNLNHDAMYWYRQDPGQGLRLIYYSQIVNDFQKGDIAEGYSVSREKKESFPLTVTSAQKNPTAFYLCASSTHPGTGDDNEQFFGPGTRLTVL.

The rearrangement links TRBV25-1 to TRBJ2-2; 7 bases are shared with TRBD2. The ends lost 4 bases at V and 0 bases at J; junction bases unmatched: 2. Germline V gives CDR1 MGHDK, CDR2 SYGVNS. The CDR3 has 15 residues. Here the CDR3 reads CASSASGANTGELFF. For the CDR3, the DNA is TGTGCCAGCAGTGCTAGCGGCGCGAACACCGGGGAGCTGTTTTTT.

V gene TRBV29-1 combines with J gene TRBJ2-5; the D gene is possibly TRBD2 (5 bases). The CDR3 is made up of 13 amino acids. V was cut by 3 bases and J by 5 bases, with 13 bases left in between. The germline V gene has CDR1 SQVTM and CDR2 ANQGSEA. CDR3 in amino acids: CSVDAGNGETQYF. The CDR3 DNA follows: TGCAGCGTTGACGCCGGGAACGGGGAGACCCAGTACTTC. The complete variable domain, with remaining parts taken from reference TRBV29-1 and TRBJ2-5, reads SAVISQKPSRDICQRGTSLTIQCQVDSQVTMMFWYRQQPGQSLTLIATANQGSEATYESGFVIDKFPISRPNLTFSTLTVSNMSPEDSSIYLCSVDAGNGETQYFGPGTRLLVL.

The gene calls are TRBV9 and TRBJ2-7; D remains unclear. V lost 4 bases and J 5 bases, leaving 13 bases between the germline ends. Germline CDR1 and CDR2: SGDLS and YYNGEE. This CDR3 has 13 residues. CDR3 protein: CASSYGPGNEQYF. The CDR3 region has the DNA TGTGCCAGCAGCTACGGTCCGGGTAACGAGCAGTACTTC.

The CDR3 DNA follows: TGTGCTAGTGGCCTCCATTCACCCCTCCACTTT. This translates into CASGLHSPLHF. This rearrangement joins TRBV12-5 to TRBJ1-6; D uncertain. Per the germline V gene, CDR1 is LGHNT and CDR2 is FRNRAP. V was shortened by 6 bases and J by 8 bases, with 5 bases between the two germline ends. The CDR3 extends over 11 amino acids.

This chain connects TRBV15 to TRBJ2-1, with TRBD2 matching 10 bases. The trim removed 0 bases at V and 3 bases at J, leaving 8 bases unmatched. Per the germline V gene, CDR1 is LNHNV and CDR2 is YYDKDF (reference sequence). CDR3 size: 18 residues. The CDR3 region has the DNA TGTGCCACCAGCAGAGATTCCCTAGCGGGAGCCAGCTACAATGAGCAGTTCTTC. This sequence encodes CATSRDSLAGASYNEQFF.

This chain joins TRBV2 and TRBJ1-2; D is ambiguous. The CDR3 loop spans 12 amino acids. The germline gives CDR1 SNHLY, CDR2 FYNNEI. V lost 6 bases and J 4 bases, leaving 9 bases between the germline ends. CDR3 nucleotide sequence: TGTGCCAGCAGGGGCAGTGGCTATGGCTACACCTTC. This translates into CASRGSGYGYTF.

The chain couples TRBV29-1 to TRBJ2-7; TRBD1 agrees at 8 bases. Germline values: CDR1 SQVTM, CDR2 ANQGSEA. V shed 6 bases and J 0 bases; nucleotides not matched to a gene: 4. The CDR3 runs to 13 residues. The CDR3 bases are TGCAGCGTCAGGGGGCCGAACTCCTACGAGCAGTACTTC. Protein sequence: CSVRGPNSYEQYF.

This clone occurred once. The chain combines TRBV2 with TRBJ2-1; D not resolved. The CDR3 has 13 amino acids. Germline CDR1 reads SNHLY; CDR2 reads FYNNEI. The V end was cut by 6 bases, the J end by 2 bases, with 8 bases between. This chain's CDR3 is CASRNSAYNEQFF. The CDR3 DNA reads as TGTGCCAGCAGGAATTCAGCCTACAATGAGCAGTTCTTC. Complete variable domain (other parts from reference TRBV2 and TRBJ2-1): EPEVTQTPSHQVTQMGQEVILRCVPISNHLYFYWYRQILGQKVEFLVSFYNNEISEKSEIFDDQFSVERPDGSNFTLKIRSTKLEDSAMYFCASRNSAYNEQFFGPGTRLTVL.

The chain links TRBV6-5 to TRBJ2-5; 7 bases align to TRBD1. The CDR3 extends over 15 amino acids. Losses at the gene ends were 11 bases for V and 5 bases for J; bases not matched to a gene: 17. Germline CDR1 is MNHEY and CDR2 is SVGAGI. This CDR3 is CAALGADREYETQYF. The DNA for the CDR3 is TGTGCCGCCCTAGGGGCAGACAGGGAGTACGAGACCCAGTACTTC.